The source of this T cell receptor beta chain is a study of blood T cell repertoires in COVID-19. About the research overall: In each case, the material was cDNA or gDNA derived from T cells, B-cell-depleted T cells, or PBMCs.

How the authors handled the data: Reference gene primers were amplified, and this amplification served to estimate nucleated cell counts. Data came from immunoSEQ multiplex PCR; TCRdb stores just in-frame clones and leaves some out. Clone size and V and J calls were adopted from that table, with D and trimming inferred from the DNA. The sample has 75,000 to 95,000 clones; roughly 88% are singletons. V was cut by 2 bases and J by 6 bases, with 8 bases left in between. Germline CDR1 reads GTSNPN; CDR2 reads SVGIG (reference sequence). The CDR3 has 13 residues. This receptor was taken from a human donor in a cohort sampled during active COVID-19. The sequencing sample was made of peripheral blood. V gene TRBV30 combines with J gene TRBJ1-6; maybe TRBD1 (5 bases). The CDR3 spells CAWSSGGNSPLHF. CDR3 in DNA: TGTGCCTGGAGTTCGGGGGGTAATTCACCCCTCCACTTT.